The present TCR beta chain was sequenced within a study of Graves' ophthalmopathy and Graves' hyperthyroidism. Across the whole study: Calling hyperthyroidism stable required that no ophthalmopathy show up within 18 months of follow-up. Study-wide findings and caveats: The majority of expanded thyroid clonotypes above 0.001 frequency also occurred in blood.

RNA transcripts served as template for amplifying TCR beta CDR3 sequences. HTBI-primed RT-PCR formed the first round, and a multiplex PCR formed the second. TCRdb re-called the multiplex PCR reads with MiXCR, one entry per CDR3 protein. The data contain about 500,000 distinct CDR3 sequences, less than 40% of them singletons. Trimming took off 6 bases at V and 6 bases at J, with 11 bases between the two ends. This CDR3 has 13 residues. This clonotype was observed once. Antigen specificity is unknown. Other autoimmune diseases, uncontrolled infections, pregnancy and lactation each led to patient exclusion. Clinicians made diagnoses from clinical symptoms, serum thyroxine, TRAb, thyroid ultrasound and orbital computed tomography.

What was sequenced was peripheral blood or thyroid tissue (not recorded which). The rearrangement links TRBV12-3 or TRBV12-4 to TRBJ1-4; D remains ambiguous. This sequence was found in an adult man with Graves' hyperthyroidism. The CDR3 region is CASRGASDEKLFF. The DNA for the CDR3 is TGTGCCAGCAGAGGAGCATCGGATGAAAAACTGTTTTTT.